The 16 T cell receptor beta chains listed next were all sequenced from one sample in a study of blood T cell repertoires in COVID-19. This table comes from immunoSEQ multiplex PCR, and its TCRdb copy is limited to in-frame clones, with some not included. The sample records about 160,000 clones, less than 90% being singletons. The specimen was peripheral blood. These receptor sequences come from a woman in her sixties or seventies with acute or convalescent COVID-19.

The chain uses TRBV7-9 and TRBJ2-1; no firm D call. The length of the CDR3 is 16 residues. With 4 bases removed from V and 5 bases from J, the gap between germline ends came to 18 bases. The germline gives CDR1 SEHNR, CDR2 FQNEAQ (reference sequence). CDR3 sequence (DNA): TGTGCCAGCAGCTCTCCCAATACCATGTACAACAATGAGCAGTTCTTC. It translates to CASSSPNTMYNNEQFF.

CDR3: CASSLGPTRKQYF. The CDR3 nucleotides read TGTGCCAGCAGCTTAGGCCCCACTAGGAAGCAGTACTTC. The chain links TRBV7-2 to TRBJ2-4; D possibly corresponds to TRBD2 (5 bases). The CDR3 is 13 amino acids. Germline V gene sequence: CDR1 SGHTA, CDR2 FQGNSA. Between the trimmed V and J ends, which lost 1 base and 13 bases, there was a span of 14 bases.

The V and J genes are TRBV2 and TRBJ1-2; D ambiguous. The germline V gene has CDR1 SNHLY and CDR2 FYNNEI. The CDR3 contains 13 residues. V gave up 3 bases and J gave up 0 bases, with 5 bases separating them. The CDR3 region is CASSESPNYGYTF. CDR3 bases: TGTGCCAGCAGTGAGAGTCCTAACTATGGCTACACCTTC. The full variable domain, its missing parts supplied by reference TRBV2 and TRBJ1-2, is EPEVTQTPSHQVTQMGQEVILRCVPISNHLYFYWYRQILGQKVEFLVSFYNNEISEKSEIFDDQFSVERPDGSNFTLKIRSTKLEDSAMYFCASSESPNYGYTFGSGTRLTVV.

The chain carries TRBV9 and TRBJ2-1; possible D gene TRBD2, 5 bases. In germline, CDR1 is SGDLS, CDR2 YYNGEE. The V and J ends lost 4 bases and 9 bases respectively, with 17 bases between them. CDR3 size: 14 residues. The CDR3: CASSPQILGSEQFF. In DNA form, the CDR3 reads TGTGCCAGCAGCCCTCAGATACTAGGAAGTGAGCAGTTCTTC.

This chain connects TRBV6-1 to TRBJ1-2; maybe TRBD1 (5 bases). This CDR3 has 12 amino acids. Trimming removed 9 bases at V and 7 bases at J, with 15 bases between. Germline loops: CDR1 MNHNS, CDR2 SASEGT. The CDR3 DNA is TGTGCCAGTACAGGCTACGATTTTGGCTACACCTTC. Protein product: CASTGYDFGYTF.

The genes are TRBV4-1 and TRBJ1-6, with 10 nucleotides matching TRBD1. The V gene end was trimmed by 3 bases and the J gene end by 5 bases; junction bases not matched to a gene: 4. The CDR3 sequence is 16 residues long. From germline, CDR1 is MGHRA and CDR2 YSYEKL. CDR3 amino acids: CASSHRDRGNNSPLHF. The DNA of the CDR3 is TGCGCCAGCAGCCACAGGGACAGGGGTAATAATTCACCCCTCCACTTT.

The rearrangement links TRBV11-2 to TRBJ1-1; D perhaps matches TRBD1 (5 bases). Between the trimmed V and J ends, which lost 1 base and 5 bases, there was a span of 14 bases. Per the germline V gene, CDR1 is SGHAT and CDR2 is FQNNGV. The CDR3 totals 15 residues. CDR3 region: CASSLASGYGTEAFF. The CDR3 DNA sequence: TGTGCCAGCAGCTTAGCCTCAGGGTATGGGACTGAAGCTTTCTTT.

This chain joins TRBV6-2 or TRBV6-3 and TRBJ2-4, with 10 bases that match TRBD1. The ends lost 1 base at V and 7 bases at J; junction bases unmatched: 4. The CDR3 length is 15 residues. Germline V lookup: CDR1 MNHEY, CDR2 SVGEGT. The CDR3 region is CASSYFRDRGNIQYF. DNA of the CDR3: TGTGCCAGCAGTTACTTCCGGGACAGGGGTAACATTCAGTACTTC.

The chain joins TRBV7-6 to TRBJ2-7; 9 positions agree with TRBD2. The germline gives CDR1 SGHVS, CDR2 FNYEAQ. The CDR3 runs 14 residues. V lost 5 bases and J lost 2; bases outside the gene matches: 4. The CDR3 spells CASSVGLAAYEQYF. The CDR3 DNA reads as TGTGCCAGCAGCGTGGGACTAGCCGCCTACGAGCAGTACTTC.

The CDR3 sequence is CASTAPSGQQLYGYTF. Written as DNA, the CDR3 is TGTGCCAGCACCGCCCCTTCGGGACAGCAACTCTATGGCTACACCTTC. The chain carries TRBV6-6 and TRBJ1-2; 7 bases line up with TRBD1. V trimming: 7 bases; J trimming: 4 bases; junction bases outside the gene matches: 15. The germline CDR1 and CDR2 sequences are MNHNY and SVGAGI (reference sequence). The CDR3 sequence is 16 residues long.

V usage is TRBV4-3 and J usage is TRBJ2-2; D call uncertain. The CDR3 runs 15 residues. CDR1 and CDR2 (germline): LGHNA, YSLEER. Trimming removed 4 bases from V and 0 bases from J, with 9 bases in between. In DNA, the CDR3 is TGCGCCAGCAGCCGCAAGACAACGAACACCGGGGAGCTGTTTTTT. Encoded protein: CASSRKTTNTGELFF.

The chain employs TRBV19 and TRBJ2-7; 12 bases map to TRBD2. The V and J ends lost 4 bases and 2 bases, in that order; junction bases with no gene match: 3. This CDR3 is 15 amino acids long. Germline V CDR1 and CDR2: LNHDA, SQIVND (reference sequence). CDR3 bases: TGTGCCAGTAGTAGGAGACTAGCGGGAGCCTACGAGCAGTACTTC. It translates to CASSRRLAGAYEQYF.

The rearrangement links TRBV19 to TRBJ1-6, with D possibly TRBD1 on 5 matching bases. The CDR3 totals 15 residues. The germline gives CDR1 LNHDA, CDR2 SQIVND (reference sequence). The V and J ends lost 7 bases and 10 bases respectively, with 20 bases between them. CDR3 in amino acids: CASTEMGGGRSPLHF. CDR3 DNA: TGTGCCAGTACCGAAATGGGCGGGGGAAGGTCACCCCTCCACTTT.

This chain joins TRBV7-9 and TRBJ1-4; 10 bases line up with TRBD1. CDR1 and CDR2 (germline): SEHNR, FQNEAQ (reference sequence). CDR3 length: 16 amino acids. V was pared by 1 base and J by 3 bases, with 2 bases of the junction left unmatched. The DNA of the CDR3 is TGTGCCAGCAGCTTAGATGGGACAGGGGCTAATGAAAAACTGTTTTTT. This encodes CASSLDGTGANEKLFF.

The chain has TRBV5-1 and TRBJ2-2; weak D call: TRBD2 (6 bases). CDR3 length: 13 residues. Germline V CDR1 and CDR2: SGHRS, YFSETQ. The V end lost 4 bases, the J end lost 5 bases, and 9 bases lay between the germline ends. In DNA, the CDR3 is TGCGCCAGCAGCGTGGGGACTACCGGGGAGCTGTTTTTT. It codes for CASSVGTTGELFF.

The V call is TRBV5-4, the J call TRBJ2-7; tentatively, D is TRBD1 (6 bases). The CDR3 contains 13 residues. Germline CDR1 reads SGHNT; CDR2 reads YYREEE (reference sequence). V gave up 2 bases and J gave up 6 bases, with 12 bases separating them. The CDR3 protein is CASSFDRTLEQYF. CDR3 nucleotides: TGTGCCAGCAGCTTCGACAGGACTCTCGAGCAGTACTTC.